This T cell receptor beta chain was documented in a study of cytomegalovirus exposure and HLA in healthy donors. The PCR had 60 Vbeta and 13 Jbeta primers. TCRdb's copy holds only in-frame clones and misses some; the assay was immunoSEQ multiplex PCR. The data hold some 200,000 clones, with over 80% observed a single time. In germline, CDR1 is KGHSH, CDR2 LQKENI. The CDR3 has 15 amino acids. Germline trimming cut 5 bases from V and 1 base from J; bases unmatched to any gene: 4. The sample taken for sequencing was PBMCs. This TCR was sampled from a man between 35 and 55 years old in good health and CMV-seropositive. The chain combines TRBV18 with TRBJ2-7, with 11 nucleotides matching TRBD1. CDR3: CASSYGQGASYEQYF. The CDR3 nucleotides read TGTGCCAGCTCATACGGACAGGGGGCATCCTACGAGCAGTACTTC.